This TCR beta chain emerged from a study of naive and memory T cell subsets. The germline V and J ends were trimmed by 6 bases and 5 bases, with 20 bases remaining between them. This CDR3 is 15 amino acids long. Looked up from germline, CDR1 is DFQATT and CDR2 is SNEGSKA (reference sequence). Sequential positive selection took CD4 T cells first, then CD8 T cells. An equimolar mix of two oligonucleotides served as the beta constant-region primer for TRBC1 and TRBC2. TCRdb independently ran MiXCR on the UMI-ligation and nested PCR reads; one entry per CDR3 protein. The sample includes 32,000 or so distinct CDR3 sequences, 10% to 15% seen only once; the top ten take roughly a fifth.

The sample was effector memory CD4+ T cells from blood. Subset here: effector memory, CD45RA- CD27-. This receptor was identified in a human donor in good health. V and J are TRBV20-1 and TRBJ2-1; maybe TRBD2 (6 bases). For the CDR3, the DNA is TGCAGTGCAAGTCGGACCGGGAGACGCAACAATGAGCAGTTCTTC. It translates to CSASRTGRRNNEQFF.